The 25 T cell receptor beta chains listed next were all sequenced from one sample in a study of blood T cell repertoires in COVID-19. Here immunoSEQ multiplex PCR was the method, and the copy in TCRdb shows in-frame clones only, minus some. The sample holds approximately 76,000 clones; approximately 90% are singletons and the top ten take roughly 8%. Source material: peripheral blood. These receptors were obtained from a man aged 25 to 45 with acute or convalescent COVID-19.

This chain links TRBV6-2 or TRBV6-3 with TRBJ1-5; possible D gene TRBD1, 5 bases. Trimming took off 0 bases at V and 5 bases at J, with 14 bases between the two ends. Germline values: CDR1 MNHEY, CDR2 SVGEGT. This CDR3 has 16 amino acids. CDR3 bases: TGTGCCAGCAGTTACTCGTCAGCGGGGACCTATCAGCCCCAGCATTTT. Encoded protein: CASSYSSAGTYQPQHF.

In its sample, this clone was seen a few times. The chain links TRBV11-2 to TRBJ2-7; no reliable D call. Germline CDR1 and CDR2: SGHAT and FQNNGV. V lost 5 bases to trimming and J lost 3 bases, with 8 bases between them. This CDR3 region has 12 residues. The CDR3 DNA reads TGTGCCAGCAGCCCCCGACACTACGAGCAGTACTTC. The encoded protein is CASSPRHYEQYF.

The V gene is TRBV2, the J gene TRBJ1-2; 7 nucleotides agree with TRBD1. The V and J ends lost 6 bases and 4 bases, in that order; junction bases with no gene match: 5. The CDR3 has 13 amino acids. Germline V gene sequence: CDR1 SNHLY, CDR2 FYNNEI. CDR3 DNA: TGTGCCAGCAGGGGGGGACAGAGCTATGGCTACACCTTC. Translation gives CASRGGQSYGYTF.

The chain recombines TRBV5-1 with TRBJ2-2; 7 nucleotides agree with TRBD1. From germline, CDR1 is SGHRS and CDR2 YFSETQ. CDR3 length: 16 residues. The V segment lost 0 bases and the J segment 6 bases; nucleotides outside the gene matches: 8. CDR3 DNA sequence: TGCGCCAGCAGCTTGGTTATTAAAACAGGGGCCGGGGAGCTGTTTTTT. This codes for CASSLVIKTGAGELFF. Combining the CDR3 with reference TRBV5-1 and TRBJ2-2 gives the whole variable domain KAGVTQTPRYLIKTRGQQVTLSCSPISGHRSVSWYQQTPGQGLQFLFEYFSETQRNKGNFPGRFSGRQFSNSRSEMNVSTLELGDSALYLCASSLVIKTGAGELFFGEGSRLTVL.

V is TRBV3-1 (or the pseudogene TRBV3-2) and J is TRBJ1-1, with D hard to call. The germline V gene encodes CDR1 LGHDT and CDR2 YNNKEL (reference sequence). Trimming shortened V by 2 bases and J by 3 bases, and 16 bases separated the two germline ends. This CDR3 spans 16 amino acids. CDR3 bases: TGTGCCAGCAGCCAATCCCCAGGCCTCGGGGACACTGAAGCTTTCTTT. Translated, it gives CASSQSPGLGDTEAFF.

V gene TRBV19 combines with J gene TRBJ2-7, with TRBD2 as a possible D gene (6 bases). Germline CDR1 reads LNHDA; CDR2 reads SQIVND (reference sequence). The CDR3 is 13 residues long. Trimming left V 5 bases short and J 6 bases short, with 14 bases between. Here the CDR3 reads CASSPRDSGEQYF. Here the CDR3 DNA reads TGTGCCAGTAGTCCTCGGGACTCGGGCGAGCAGTACTTC. The whole variable domain, filled in from reference TRBV19 and TRBJ2-7, reads DGGITQSPKYLFRKEGQNVTLSCEQNLNHDAMYWYRQDPGQGLRLIYYSQIVNDFQKGDIAEGYSVSREKKESFPLTVTSAQKNPTAFYLCASSPRDSGEQYFGPGTRLTVT.

This sequence joins TRBV21-1 and TRBJ1-1; TRBD1, the table's D call, was not compared with the DNA. TRBV21-1 is noted as a pseudogene. The CDR3 runs to 15 residues. The CDR3 DNA follows: TGTGCCAGCAGCAAAGGGGGACAGGGGGACACTGAAGCTTTCTTT. Its translation is CASSKGGQGDTEAFF.

This clone has a single count. V usage is TRBV19 and J usage is TRBJ1-5; no definite D call. Germline lookup yields CDR1 LNHDA and CDR2 SQIVND (reference sequence). The CDR3 has 14 residues. The V end lost 5 bases, the J end lost 6 bases, and 14 bases lay between the germline ends. The CDR3 DNA is TGTGCCAGTAGTGAGTGGAGAGGGCCTCAGCCCCAGCATTTT. It is translated as CASSEWRGPQPQHF.

The chain couples TRBV7-9 to TRBJ2-1; possible D gene TRBD2, 5 bases. V shed 5 bases and J shed 0 bases, with 14 bases lying between them. This CDR3 is 16 amino acids long. Germline V gene lookup returns CDR1 SEHNR and CDR2 FQNEAQ (reference sequence). CDR3 sequence: CASSARQAGSYNEQFF. CDR3 nucleotide sequence: TGTGCCAGCAGCGCCCGCCAGGCGGGCTCCTACAATGAGCAGTTCTTC. Supplemented by reference TRBV7-9 and TRBJ2-1, the full variable domain reads DTGVSQNPRHKITKRGQNVTFRCDPISEHNRLYWYRQTLGQGPEFLTYFQNEAQLEKSRLLSDRFSAERPKGSFSTLEIQRTEQGDSAMYLCASSARQAGSYNEQFFGPGTRLTVL.

J is TRBJ2-2 and V is TRBV7-2, with D tentatively TRBD2 (6 bases). CDR3 size: 13 residues. CDR1 is SGHTA and CDR2 is FQGNSA in the germline V gene. V lost 2 bases to trimming and J lost 8 bases, with 9 bases between them. The CDR3 reads CASSLPGTGELFF. In DNA form, the CDR3 reads TGTGCCAGCAGCTTACCGGGGACTGGGGAGCTGTTTTTT.

The chain combines TRBV12-3 or TRBV12-4 with TRBJ2-1; D is perhaps TRBD2 (6 bases). V lost 3 bases, J lost 7 bases, and 10 bases lay in between. CDR3 length: 13 amino acids. The CDR3 spells CASSFSGRNEQFF. For the CDR3, the DNA is TGTGCCAGCAGTTTTAGTGGGAGGAATGAGCAGTTCTTC.

The chain joins TRBV6-5 to TRBJ1-5; the D is unclear. CDR1 and CDR2 from the germline V gene are MNHEY and SVGAGI. V was clipped by 0 bases and J by 6 bases, with 15 bases between them. The CDR3 contains 16 residues. The CDR3 DNA reads TGTGCCAGCAGTTACTCGGCGGGTGTTGGGCCTCAGCCCCAGCATTTT. It is translated as CASSYSAGVGPQPQHF.

The chain combines TRBV4-2 with TRBJ2-3; a possible D gene is TRBD2 (6 bases). The CDR3 consists of 13 residues. The V end lost 8 bases, the J end lost 5 bases, and 14 bases lay between the germline ends. CDR1 and CDR2 from the germline V gene are LGHNA and YNFKEQ. CDR3 loop: CASGHGSGDTQYF. The CDR3 coding sequence is TGTGCCAGCGGGCACGGGAGTGGAGATACGCAGTATTTT.

The chain employs TRBV5-4 and TRBJ2-4; D is possibly TRBD1 (6 bases). Per the germline V gene, CDR1 is SGHNT and CDR2 is YYREEE (reference sequence). The CDR3 consists of 15 residues. Trimming pared 2 bases from V and 7 bases from J, leaving 16 bases between. The CDR3 sequence: CASSLTDSAYNIQYF. CDR3 DNA sequence: TGTGCCAGCAGCTTAACGGACAGCGCGTATAACATTCAGTACTTC.

CDR3: CASRHQNRGSYEQYF. CDR3 DNA: TGTGCCAGCAGGCATCAAAACAGGGGTTCCTACGAGCAGTACTTC. This rearrangement joins TRBV3-1 (or the pseudogene TRBV3-2) to TRBJ2-7; 7 bases map to TRBD1. Germline V gene data show CDR1 as LGHDT and CDR2 as YNNKEL (reference sequence). The CDR3 totals 15 residues. Losses at the gene ends were 6 bases for V and 1 base for J; bases not matched to a gene: 9.

This clone was seen a single time. This sequence joins TRBV6-5 and TRBJ2-7, with D possibly matching TRBD2 (5 bases). The germline CDR1 and CDR2 sequences are MNHEY and SVGAGI. The V gene lost 6 bases and the J gene lost 2 bases, with 14 bases spanning the gap. The CDR3 contains 14 residues. CDR3 DNA sequence: TGTGCCAGCAGCACTAGGGCGCCTACCTACGAGCAGTACTTC. Its protein is CASSTRAPTYEQYF.

This chain joins TRBV29-1 and TRBJ2-1; D perhaps matches TRBD2 (6 bases). Germline V lookup: CDR1 SQVTM, CDR2 ANQGSEA. Between the trimmed V and J ends, which lost 5 bases and 0 bases, there was a span of 17 bases. The CDR3 sequence is 16 residues long. The CDR3 is CSVHRPAGSSYNEQFF. As DNA, the CDR3 is TGCAGCGTTCACCGACCAGCCGGGAGCTCCTACAATGAGCAGTTCTTC.

This clone was seen only once. This chain joins TRBV5-8 and TRBJ2-7; 7 bases fit TRBD2. The CDR3 loop spans 14 amino acids. V shed 0 bases and J 3 bases; nucleotides not matched to a gene: 3. CDR1 SGHTS and CDR2 YDEGEE come from the germline V gene. CDR3 coding DNA: TGTGCCAGCAGCTTGGGGGCTAGCGGCTACGAGCAGTACTTC. Its protein is CASSLGASGYEQYF.

The chain has TRBV12-3 or TRBV12-4 and TRBJ2-1; 9 nucleotides align to TRBD2. This CDR3 is 13 amino acids long. The V and J ends lost 7 bases and 5 bases, in that order; junction bases with no gene match: 3. CDR3 loop: CASTGLAHNEQFF. In nucleotides, the CDR3 is TGTGCCAGCACGGGACTAGCCCACAATGAGCAGTTCTTC.

The chain is built from TRBV23-1 and TRBJ1-2, with 7 bases aligning to TRBD1. TRBV23-1 is an open reading frame, and its role is uncertain. After removal of 0 bases from V and 6 bases from J, the junction contained 13 bases not matched to a gene. The length of the CDR3 is 17 residues. The CDR3 DNA reads as TGCGCCAGCAGTCAATCGAATTTGCCCCAGGGGGAGGATGGCTACACCTTC. It encodes CASSQSNLPQGEDGYTF.

The chain uses TRBV27 and TRBJ1-1; D unresolved. The CDR3 spans 15 residues. V was pared by 3 bases and J by 11 bases, with 22 bases between. Germline V CDR1 and CDR2: MNHEY, SMNVEV (reference sequence). In DNA, the CDR3 is TGTGCCAGCAGTTTTGTCGGCGGGTCGAACCGGGCGGCTTTCTTT. Protein product: CASSFVGGSNRAAFF.

The chain couples TRBV29-1 to TRBJ2-5; no clear D gene. Germline CDR1 is SQVTM and CDR2 is ANQGSEA. With 4 bases removed from V and 5 bases from J, the gap between germline ends came to 5 bases. CDR3 length: 10 residues. CDR3 nucleotides: TGCAGCGTTGGAAGCGAGACCCAGTACTTC. It specifies CSVGSETQYF.

CDR3 sequence: CASSLLGGFGANVLTF. In DNA form, the CDR3 reads TGTGCCAGCAGCTTGTTAGGGGGCTTCGGGGCCAACGTCCTGACTTTC. The chain uses TRBV5-4 and TRBJ2-6; TRBD1 matches 7 bases. Germline V gene data show CDR1 as SGHNT and CDR2 as YYREEE (reference sequence). CDR3 length: 16 residues. Losses at the gene ends were 1 base for V and 4 bases for J; bases not matched to a gene: 5.

This sequence joins TRBV5-8 and TRBJ2-5; D unresolved. The germline CDR1 and CDR2 sequences are SGHTS and YDEGEE. This CDR3 is built from 17 residues. V gave up 0 bases and J gave up 2 bases, with 17 bases separating them. CDR3: CASSLGGRDPRQETQYF. CDR3 nucleotide sequence: TGTGCCAGCAGCTTGGGCGGCCGAGACCCCCGACAAGAGACCCAGTACTTC.

The V call is TRBV7-9, the J call TRBJ2-1; 14 bases agree with TRBD2. CDR1 and CDR2 from the germline V gene are SEHNR and FQNEAQ (reference sequence). Trimming at V came to 5 bases and at J to 8 bases, leaving 5 bases not matched to a gene. The CDR3 is made up of 15 amino acids. CDR3 DNA: TGTGCCAGCAGCCCGGGGACTAGCGGGAGATATGAGCAGTTCTTC. Protein product: CASSPGTSGRYEQFF.